The present entry profiles one T cell receptor (beta chain) with its context. As yet, its antigen is unknown. CDR3 length: 13 amino acids. Germline V gene data show CDR1 as SNHLY and CDR2 as FYNNEI. With 5 bases removed from V and 5 bases from J, the gap between germline ends came to 12 bases. This record belongs to a study of STAT5B mutations in CD4+ large granular lymphocyte leukemia. Measured with immunoSEQ multiplex PCR; TCRdb has only the in-frame clones, and not every one. The table lists around 33,000 clones, under 80% of them singletons, with around 2% in the top ten. Study results and limitations: Compared with healthy controls (2/35), patient top clones favored TRBV06 (8/27). Patient CD4-sorted repertoires looked more clonal than healthy CD4+ repertoires, even without putative leukemic clones.

The chain couples TRBV2 to TRBJ1-2, with D tentatively TRBD1 (6 bases). This clonotype was obtained from a human donor in good health. Source material: CD4+ T cells from blood buffy coats. The CDR3 sequence is CASSTGWEYGYTF. The CDR3 DNA reads TGTGCCAGCAGTACAGGGTGGGAGTATGGCTACACCTTC.